This TCR beta chain comes out of a study of shared clonotypes between healthy human individuals. Overall study findings and caveats: The authors expected sequencing depth to affect clonotype sharing among donors.

CDR1 is MDHEN and CDR2 is SYDVKM in the germline V gene. The germline V and J ends were trimmed by 6 bases and 6 bases, with 15 bases remaining between them. The CDR3 has 13 residues. This clone occurred a few times. Its antigen is not identified. Each subset's genomic DNA was shared equally among a number of immunoSEQ plates. TCRdb keeps only in-frame clones here, not all; method: immunoSEQ multiplex PCR. The sample carries about 1.1 million clones, roughly 80% recorded once. This receptor was obtained from a man younger than 30 in good health. Some clones in this sample may be carry-over from other donors' samples. The chain uses TRBV28 and TRBJ2-7; TRBD1 is a possible D gene (6 bases). Material: memory CD4+ T cells from PBMCs. Sample subset: CD45RA-negative fraction. The CDR3 DNA follows: TGTGCCAGCAGCACGCTAACAGGGTTCGAGCAGTACTTC. It yields the protein CASSTLTGFEQYF.